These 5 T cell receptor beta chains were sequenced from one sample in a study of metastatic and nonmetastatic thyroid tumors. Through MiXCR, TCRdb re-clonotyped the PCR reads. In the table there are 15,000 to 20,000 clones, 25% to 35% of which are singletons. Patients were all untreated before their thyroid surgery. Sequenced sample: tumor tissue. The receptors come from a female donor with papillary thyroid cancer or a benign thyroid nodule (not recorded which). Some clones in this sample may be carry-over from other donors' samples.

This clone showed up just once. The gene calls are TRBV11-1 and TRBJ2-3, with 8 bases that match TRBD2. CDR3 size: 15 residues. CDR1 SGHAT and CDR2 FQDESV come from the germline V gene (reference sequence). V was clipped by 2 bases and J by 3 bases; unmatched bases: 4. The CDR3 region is CASSLTGGATDTQYF. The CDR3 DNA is TGTGCCAGCAGCTTAACCGGGGGGGCGACAGATACGCAGTATTTT.

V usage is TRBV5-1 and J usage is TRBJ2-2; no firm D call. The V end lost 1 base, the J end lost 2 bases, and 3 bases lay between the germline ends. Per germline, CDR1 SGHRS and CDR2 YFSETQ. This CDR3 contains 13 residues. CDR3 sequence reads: CASSLLNTGELFF. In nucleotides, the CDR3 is TGCGCCAGCAGCTTGCTTAACACCGGGGAGCTGTTTTTT.

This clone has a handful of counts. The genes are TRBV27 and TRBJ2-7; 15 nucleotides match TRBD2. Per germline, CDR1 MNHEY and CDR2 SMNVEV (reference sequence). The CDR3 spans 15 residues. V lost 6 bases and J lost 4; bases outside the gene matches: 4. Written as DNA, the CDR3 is TGTGCCAGCAGGAGGGGACTAGCGGGAGGTTACGAGCAGTACTTC. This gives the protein CASRRGLAGGYEQYF.

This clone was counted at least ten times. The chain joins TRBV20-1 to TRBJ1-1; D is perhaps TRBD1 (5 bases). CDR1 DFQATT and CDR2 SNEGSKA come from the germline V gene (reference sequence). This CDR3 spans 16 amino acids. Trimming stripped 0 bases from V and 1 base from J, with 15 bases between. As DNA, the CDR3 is TGCAGTGCTAGAGATATCAGCGGGGCAGCGAACACTGAAGCTTTCTTT. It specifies CSARDISGAANTEAFF.

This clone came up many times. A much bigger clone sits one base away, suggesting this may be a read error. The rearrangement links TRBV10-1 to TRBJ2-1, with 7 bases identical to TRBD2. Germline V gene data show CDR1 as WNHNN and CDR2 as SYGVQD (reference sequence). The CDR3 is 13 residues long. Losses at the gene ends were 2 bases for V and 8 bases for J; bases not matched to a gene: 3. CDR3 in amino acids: CASSETRGDEQFF. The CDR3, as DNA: TGCGCCAGCAGTGAGACCCGGGGGGATGAGCAGTTCTTC.